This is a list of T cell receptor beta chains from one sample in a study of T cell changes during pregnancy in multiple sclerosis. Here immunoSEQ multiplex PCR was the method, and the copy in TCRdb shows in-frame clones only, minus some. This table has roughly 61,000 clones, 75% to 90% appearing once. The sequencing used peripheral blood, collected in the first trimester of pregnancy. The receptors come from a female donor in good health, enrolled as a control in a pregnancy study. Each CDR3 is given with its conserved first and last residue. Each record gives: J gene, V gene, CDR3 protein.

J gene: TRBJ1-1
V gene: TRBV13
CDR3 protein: CASSQAGNGQGNTEAFF

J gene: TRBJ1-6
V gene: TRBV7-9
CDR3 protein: CASSRGMQGAGSYNSPLHF

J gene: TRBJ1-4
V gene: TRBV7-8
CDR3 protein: CASSLGQGRGEKLFF

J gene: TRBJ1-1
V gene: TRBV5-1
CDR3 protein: CASSSLGQDVTEAFF

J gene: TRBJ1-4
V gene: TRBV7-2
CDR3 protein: CASSPPSEKLFF

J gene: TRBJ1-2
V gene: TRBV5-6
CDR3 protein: CASSGDRGNYGYTF

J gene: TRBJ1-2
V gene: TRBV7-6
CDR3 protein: CASSLEPGVGYGYTF

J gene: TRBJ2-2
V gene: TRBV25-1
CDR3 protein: CASSKQGDSSTGELFF

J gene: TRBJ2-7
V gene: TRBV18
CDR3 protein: CASSPIGTYEQYF

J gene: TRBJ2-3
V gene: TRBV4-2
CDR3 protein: CASSKTSGVLRDTQYF

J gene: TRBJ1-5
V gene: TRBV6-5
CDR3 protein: CASSYSISGGQPQHF

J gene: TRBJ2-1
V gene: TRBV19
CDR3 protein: CASRLQGAGGDHEQFF

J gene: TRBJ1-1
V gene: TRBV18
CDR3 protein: CASSPSGQGTEAFF

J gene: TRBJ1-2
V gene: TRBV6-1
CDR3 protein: CASSEAQAQAGYGYTF

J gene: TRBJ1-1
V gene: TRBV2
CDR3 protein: CASSAQDNTEAFF

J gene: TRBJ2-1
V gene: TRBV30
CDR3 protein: CAWRGLRSYNEQFF

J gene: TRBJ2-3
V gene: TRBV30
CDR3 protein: CAWSFQGRTDTQYF

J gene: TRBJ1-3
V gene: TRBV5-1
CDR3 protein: CASSLGELAGNTIYF

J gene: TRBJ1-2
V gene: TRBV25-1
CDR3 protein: CASSGALGGYTF

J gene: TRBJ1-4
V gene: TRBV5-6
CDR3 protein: CASSWDRGEKLFF

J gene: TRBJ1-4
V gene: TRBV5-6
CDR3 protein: CASSGTGGGEKLFF

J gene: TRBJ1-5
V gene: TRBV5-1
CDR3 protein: CASSLGGANQPQHF

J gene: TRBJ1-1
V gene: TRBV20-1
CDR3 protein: CSASGGEAFF

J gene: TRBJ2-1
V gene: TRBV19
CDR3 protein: CASSIGGRGADEQFF

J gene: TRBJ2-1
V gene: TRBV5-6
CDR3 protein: CASSSRTTHVRQFF

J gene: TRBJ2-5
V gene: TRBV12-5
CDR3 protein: CASGLVRSSGGFWQETQYF

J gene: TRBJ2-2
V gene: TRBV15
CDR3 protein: CATSTAAREKNTGELFF

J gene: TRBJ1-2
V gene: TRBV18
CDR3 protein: CASSPMGQNPPYGYTF

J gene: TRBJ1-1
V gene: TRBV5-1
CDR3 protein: CASSGYRGGTEAFF

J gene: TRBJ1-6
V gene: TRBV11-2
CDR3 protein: CASSTWDRGGYNSPLHF

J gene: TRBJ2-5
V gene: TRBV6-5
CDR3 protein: CASSEWTGEETQYF

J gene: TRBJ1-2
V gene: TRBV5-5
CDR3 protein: CASSLQDPRRARGSYGYTF

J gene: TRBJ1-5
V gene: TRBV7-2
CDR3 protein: CASSRGTGNQPQHF

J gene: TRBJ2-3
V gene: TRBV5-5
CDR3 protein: CASSLWGEITDTQYF

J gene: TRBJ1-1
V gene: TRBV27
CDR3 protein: CASSMTDRNTEAFF

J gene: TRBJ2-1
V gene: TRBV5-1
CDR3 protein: CASSQRGLAATNEQFF

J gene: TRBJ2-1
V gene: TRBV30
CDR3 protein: CGWSVWGRDKYNEQFF

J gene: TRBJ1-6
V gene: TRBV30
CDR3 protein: CAWRGQGISPLHF

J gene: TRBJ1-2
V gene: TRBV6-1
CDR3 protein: CASSEWGGAGSNYGYTF

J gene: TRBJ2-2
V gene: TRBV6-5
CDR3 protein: CASRRQGATGELFF

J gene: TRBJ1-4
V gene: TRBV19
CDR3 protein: CASSRPGGDYEKLFF

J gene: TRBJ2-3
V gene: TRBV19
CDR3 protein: CASTAPSGVYTQYF

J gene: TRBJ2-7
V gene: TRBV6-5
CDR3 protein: CASTPGTGIFEQYF

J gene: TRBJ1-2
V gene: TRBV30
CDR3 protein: CACARRQGEKGYGYTF

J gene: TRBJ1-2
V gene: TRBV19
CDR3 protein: CASSEPLQGADLYGYTF

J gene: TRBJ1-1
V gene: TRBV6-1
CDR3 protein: CASSATWNTEAFF